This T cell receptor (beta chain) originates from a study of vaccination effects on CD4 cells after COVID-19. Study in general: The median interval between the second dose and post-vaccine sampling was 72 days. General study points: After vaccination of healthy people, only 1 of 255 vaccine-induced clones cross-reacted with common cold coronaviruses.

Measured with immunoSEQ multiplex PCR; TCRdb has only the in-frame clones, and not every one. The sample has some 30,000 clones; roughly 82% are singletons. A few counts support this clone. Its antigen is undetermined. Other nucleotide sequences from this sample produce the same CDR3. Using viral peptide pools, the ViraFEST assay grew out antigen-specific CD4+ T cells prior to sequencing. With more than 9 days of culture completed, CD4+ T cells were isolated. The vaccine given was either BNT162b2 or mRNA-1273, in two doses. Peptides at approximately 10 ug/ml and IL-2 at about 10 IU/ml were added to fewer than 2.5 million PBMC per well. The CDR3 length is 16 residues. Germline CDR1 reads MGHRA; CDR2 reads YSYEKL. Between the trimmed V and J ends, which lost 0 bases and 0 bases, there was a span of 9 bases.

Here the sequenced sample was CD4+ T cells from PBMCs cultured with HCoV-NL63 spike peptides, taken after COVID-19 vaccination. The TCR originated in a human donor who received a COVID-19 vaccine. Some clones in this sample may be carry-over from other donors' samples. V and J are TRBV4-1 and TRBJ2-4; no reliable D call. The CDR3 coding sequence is TGCGCCAGCAGCCAAGATCGTGGATTAGCCAAAAACATTCAGTACTTC. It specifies CASSQDRGLAKNIQYF.